This is a list of T cell receptor beta chains from one sample in a study of a mutant IDH1 vaccine in newly diagnosed glioma. Data came from immunoSEQ multiplex PCR; TCRdb stores just in-frame clones and leaves some out. The sample yields 24,000 or so clones, roughly 84% seen once. No antigen has been assigned to these receptors. The sample in question was PBMCs, obtained from a glioma patient whose treatment included an IDH1 peptide vaccine. These receptors came from a man aged 35-49 years with glioma. Both conserved end residues are part of each CDR3. Each record gives: clone size, D gene, J gene, V gene, CDR3 DNA, CDR3 protein. A D gene is named only where the DNA matches it firmly. Size is omitted from some rows. Given values are once, few, many or a class for expanded clones.

few . TRBJ2-3 TRBV2 TGTGCCAGCAGGAAAAGCGGACTCACAGATACGCAGTATTTT CASRKSGLTDTQYF
. TRBD1 TRBJ2-3 TRBV5-1 TGCGCCAGCAGCACGGGACAGGGGATCCGGGCAGATACGCAGTATTTT CASSTGQGIRADTQYF
few . TRBJ1-2 TRBV4-2 TGTGCCAGCAGCCAAGAGGGTCAGACCTATGGCTACACCTTC CASSQEGQTYGYTF
. TRBD2 TRBJ2-1 TRBV18 TGTGCCAGCTCACTGACTAGCGGGAGGAACAATGAGCAGTTCTTC CASSLTSGRNNEQFF
. TRBD1 TRBJ2-7 TRBV6-6 TGTGCCAGCAGTGACGGACAGGGCTACGAGCAGTACTTC CASSDGQGYEQYF
. TRBD2 TRBJ2-1 TRBV5-1 TGCGCCAGCAGCTTGGGTGCGGGAGGGTACAATGAGCAGTTCTTC CASSLGAGGYNEQFF
. TRBD1 TRBJ1-5 TRBV15 TGTGCCACCAGCAGAGGACAGACAGGGTATCAGCCCCAGCATTTT CATSRGQTGYQPQHF
. TRBD2 TRBJ2-7 TRBV9 TGTGCCAGCAGCGTAGGTAGCGGGAGGGTGTACGAGCAGTACTTC CASSVGSGRVYEQYF
. . TRBJ2-3 TRBV9 TGTGCCAGCAGCGTTTCTGTGCAGACAGATACGCAGTATTTT CASSVSVQTDTQYF
. TRBD2 TRBJ2-7 TRBV11-2 TGTGCCAGCACCTCAAGCGGGAGTAACACCTACGAGCAGTACTTC CASTSSGSNTYEQYF
. TRBD1 TRBJ1-1 TRBV13 TGTGCCAGCAGCTCCAGCCAGGGGGCGAACACTGAAGCTTTCTTT CASSSSQGANTEAFF
. . TRBJ1-5 TRBV27 TGTGCCAGCAGTTTATCGGCGTGGATCCCAAAAAGCAATCAGCCCCAGCATTTT CASSLSAWIPKSNQPQHF
. . TRBJ2-7 TRBV28 TGTGCCAGCGAAACGGCTCGCAACTCCTACGAGCAGTACTTC CASETARNSYEQYF
. . TRBJ2-4 TRBV19 TGTGCCAGTAGTATAGTATCCGAGACCCGGATTCAGTACTTC CASSIVSETRIQYF
. TRBD2 TRBJ2-2 TRBV19 TGTGCCAGTACCCTTAATGCGGGAGGAAGGGGCGGGGAGCTGTTTTTT CASTLNAGGRGGELFF
. TRBD2 TRBJ2-7 TRBV7-2 TGTGCCAGCAGACTAGCGGAATCCTACGAGCAGTACTTC CASRLAESYEQYF
once . TRBJ1-4 TRBV11-2 TGTGCCAGCAGCTTAGACGGAGACCCAACTAATGAAAAACTGTTTTTT CASSLDGDPTNEKLFF
once TRBD2 TRBJ2-3 TRBV2 TGTGCCAGCAGTGAGGGGACTAGCGGGAGGGCGACAGATACGCAGTATTTT CASSEGTSGRATDTQYF
. . TRBJ1-4 TRBV11-2 TGTGCCAGCAGCTCATGGGGGCAGGTCGATGAAAAACTGTTTTTT CASSSWGQVDEKLFF
once TRBD1 TRBJ1-6 TRBV4-2 TGTGCCAGCAGCCAGGACAGGAGAAATTCACCCCTCCACTTT CASSQDRRNSPLHF
. . TRBJ2-7 TRBV21-1 TGTGCCAGCAGCAAAGTGAGTTGGGGAGGACGTGCCTACGAGCAGTACTTC CASSKVSWGGRAYEQYF
. . TRBJ1-5 TRBV4-1 TGCGCCAGCAGCCAAGACGGGGGATTTGGCAATCAGCCCCAGCATTTT CASSQDGGFGNQPQHF
. . TRBJ2-2 TRBV5-1 TGCGCCAGCAGCTTGAACGGGCTTAAGGGTGCCGGGGAGCTGTTTTTT CASSLNGLKGAGELFF
. TRBD2 TRBJ2-1 TRBV7-2 TGTGCCAGCAGCTTAGGAACTCCGGGACTAGCGGGAGTTGAGCAGTTCTTC CASSLGTPGLAGVEQFF
. TRBD1 TRBJ2-2 TRBV19 TGTGCCACCCCAGGGGGCGGGAAAACCGGGGAGCTGTTTTTT CATPGGGKTGELFF
once . TRBJ2-7 TRBV7-6 TGTGCCACCCCAACCAGGGTTAGGAGCTACGAGCAGTACTTC CATPTRVRSYEQYF
. . TRBJ2-2 TRBV7-9 TGTGCCAGCAGCCAGTCAGGAGGGACCGGGGAGCTGTTTTTT CASSQSGGTGELFF
. . TRBJ2-5 TRBV5-1 TGCGCCAGCAGCTTGGCCCGAGCGGGCGGTGAAGAGACCCAGTACTTC CASSLARAGGEETQYF
. TRBD1 TRBJ1-5 TRBV7-2 TGTGCCAGCAGAGGGACAGGCAATCAGCCCCAGCATTTT CASRGTGNQPQHF
. . TRBJ2-2 TRBV18 TGTGCCAGCTCAAAACGGACAGACACCGGGGAGCTGTTTTTT CASSKRTDTGELFF
. TRBD1 TRBJ2-7 TRBV18 TGTGCCAGCTCACCACTAAGGGGACAGGGGGCATACGAGCAGTACTTC CASSPLRGQGAYEQYF
. TRBD1 TRBJ2-1 TRBV7-3 TGTGCCAGCAGCTTAGCCGACAGGGGGCAGGGGCAGTTCTTC CASSLADRGQGQFF
few . TRBJ2-7 TRBV19 TGTGCCAGTAGTATATCAAGGGCAGGGGCTGCCGAGCAGTACTTC CASSISRAGAAEQYF
. . TRBJ2-5 TRBV2 TGTGCCAGCAGTTGGACGGAGCAAGAGACCCAGTACTTC CASSWTEQETQYF
. TRBD1 TRBJ1-1 TRBV7-3 TGTGCCAGCAGCCGAGGGGGCCCTGAGGCTGAAGCTTTCTTT CASSRGGPEAEAFF
. TRBD1 TRBJ2-7 TRBV7-9 TGTGCCAGCAGCTTAACCCAGACAGGGGCGGCCGAGCAGTACTTC CASSLTQTGAAEQYF
. . TRBJ2-3 TRBV19 TGTGCCAGTAGTATAGGACCCAGCACAGATACGCAGTATTTT CASSIGPSTDTQYF
. . TRBJ1-1 TRBV29-1 TGCAGCGTTGAGGGTATGAACACTGAAGCTTTCTTT CSVEGMNTEAFF
. TRBD2 TRBJ2-7 TRBV5-1 TGCGCCAGCAGTGGGGCGGGAGGGCCAATCTACGAGCAGTACTTC CASSGAGGPIYEQYF
. TRBD1 TRBJ2-4 TRBV4-1 TGCGCCAGCAGCCAAGATCCGGGGACAGTTTTTAAAAACATTCAGTACTTC CASSQDPGTVFKNIQYF
. . TRBJ1-1 TRBV6-1 TGTGCCAGCAGTAGGCTGAGGACTGAAGCTTTCTTT CASSRLRTEAFF
few . TRBJ1-4 TRBV6-1 TGTGCCAGCAGTCGAGTGGGGAGGAATGAAAAACTGTTTTTT CASSRVGRNEKLFF